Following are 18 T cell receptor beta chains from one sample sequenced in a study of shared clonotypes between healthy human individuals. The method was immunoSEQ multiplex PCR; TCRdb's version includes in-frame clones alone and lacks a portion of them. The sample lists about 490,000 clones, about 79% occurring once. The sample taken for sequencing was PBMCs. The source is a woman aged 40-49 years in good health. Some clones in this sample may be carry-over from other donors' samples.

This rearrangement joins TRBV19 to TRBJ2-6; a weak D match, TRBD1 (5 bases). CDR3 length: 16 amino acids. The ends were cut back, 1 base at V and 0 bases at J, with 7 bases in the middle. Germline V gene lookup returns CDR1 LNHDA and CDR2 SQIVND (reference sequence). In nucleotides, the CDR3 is TGTGCCAGTAGTATAGGACAGTTCTCTGGGGCCAACGTCCTGACTTTC. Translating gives CASSIGQFSGANVLTF.

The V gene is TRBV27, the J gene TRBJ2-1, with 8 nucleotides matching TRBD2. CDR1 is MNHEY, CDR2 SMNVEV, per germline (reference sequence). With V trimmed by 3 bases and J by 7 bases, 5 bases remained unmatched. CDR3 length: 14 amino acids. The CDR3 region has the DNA TGTGCCAGCAGTTTTTCCGGGAGGGCAAATGAGCAGTTCTTC. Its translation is CASSFSGRANEQFF.

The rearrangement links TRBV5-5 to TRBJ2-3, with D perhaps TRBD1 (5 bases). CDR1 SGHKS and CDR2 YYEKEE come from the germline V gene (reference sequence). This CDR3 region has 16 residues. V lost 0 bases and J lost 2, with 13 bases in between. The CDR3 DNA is TGTGCCAGCAGCTTGGAGGGCAGGGCACACACAGATACGCAGTATTTT. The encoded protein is CASSLEGRAHTDTQYF.

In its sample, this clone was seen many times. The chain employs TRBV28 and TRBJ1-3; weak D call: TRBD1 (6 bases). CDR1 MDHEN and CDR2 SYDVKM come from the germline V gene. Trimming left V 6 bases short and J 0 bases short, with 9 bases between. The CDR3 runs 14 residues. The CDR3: CASRDSRSGNTIYF. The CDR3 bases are TGTGCCAGCAGGGACAGCCGCTCTGGAAACACCATATATTTT. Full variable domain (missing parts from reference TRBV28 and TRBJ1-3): DVKVTQSSRYLVKRTGEKVFLECVQDMDHENMFWYRQDPGLGLRLIYFSYDVKMKEKGDIPEGYSVSREKKERFSLILESASTNQTSMYLCASRDSRSGNTIYFGEGSWLTVV.

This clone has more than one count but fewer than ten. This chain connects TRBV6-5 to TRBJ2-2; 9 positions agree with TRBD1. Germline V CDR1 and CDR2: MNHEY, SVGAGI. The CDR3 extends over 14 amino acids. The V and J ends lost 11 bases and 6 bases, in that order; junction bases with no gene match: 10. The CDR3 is CARGGQGFPGELFF. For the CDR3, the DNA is TGTGCCCGAGGGGGACAGGGCTTCCCCGGGGAGCTGTTTTTT.

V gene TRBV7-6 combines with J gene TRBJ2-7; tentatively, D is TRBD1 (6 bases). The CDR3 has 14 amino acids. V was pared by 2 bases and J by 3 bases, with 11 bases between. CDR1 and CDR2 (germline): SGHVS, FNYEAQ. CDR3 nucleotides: TGTGCCAGCAGCTTATCGGACAGTAACTACGAGCAGTACTTC. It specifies CASSLSDSNYEQYF. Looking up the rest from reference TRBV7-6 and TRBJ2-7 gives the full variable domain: GAGVSQSPRYKVTKRGQDVALRCDPISGHVSLYWYRQALGQGPEFLTYFNYEAQQDKSGLPNDRFSAERPEGSISTLTIQRTEQRDSAMYRCASSLSDSNYEQYFGPGTRLTVT.

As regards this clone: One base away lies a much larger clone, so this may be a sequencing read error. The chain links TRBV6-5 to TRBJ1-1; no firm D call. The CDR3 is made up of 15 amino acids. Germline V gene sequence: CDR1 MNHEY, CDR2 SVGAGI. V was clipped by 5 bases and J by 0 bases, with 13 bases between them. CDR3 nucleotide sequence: TGTGCCAGCAGTCCCTGCAGAGCTCTGAACACTGAAGCTTTCTTT. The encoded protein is CASSPCRALNTEAFF.

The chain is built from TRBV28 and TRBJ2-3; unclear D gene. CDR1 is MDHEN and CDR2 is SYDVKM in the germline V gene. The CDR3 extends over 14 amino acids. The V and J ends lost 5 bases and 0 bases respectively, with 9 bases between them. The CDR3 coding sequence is TGTGCCAGCAGTCGGCCCCCTAGCACAGATACGCAGTATTTT. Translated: CASSRPPSTDTQYF.

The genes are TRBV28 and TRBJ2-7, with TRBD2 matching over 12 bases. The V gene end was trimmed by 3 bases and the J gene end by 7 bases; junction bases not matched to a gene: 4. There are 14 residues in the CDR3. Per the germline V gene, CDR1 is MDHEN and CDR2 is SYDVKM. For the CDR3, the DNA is TGTGCCAGCAGTTTCCAAGGACTAGCGGGGGAGCAGTACTTC. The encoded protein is CASSFQGLAGEQYF.

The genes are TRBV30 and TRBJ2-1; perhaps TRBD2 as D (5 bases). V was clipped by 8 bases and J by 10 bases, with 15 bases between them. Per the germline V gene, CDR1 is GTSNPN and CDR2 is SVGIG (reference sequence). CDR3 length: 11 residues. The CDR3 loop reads CAASPGGEQFF. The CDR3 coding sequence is TGTGCCGCCTCCCCGGGCGGGGAGCAGTTCTTC.

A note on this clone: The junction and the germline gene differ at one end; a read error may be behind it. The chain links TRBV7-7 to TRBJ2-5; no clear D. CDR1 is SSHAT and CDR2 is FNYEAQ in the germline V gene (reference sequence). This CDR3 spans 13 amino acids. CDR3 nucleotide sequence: TGTGCTAGCAGCCTCACGTACCAAGAGACCCAGTACTTC. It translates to CASSLTYQETQYF. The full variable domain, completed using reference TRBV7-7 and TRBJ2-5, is GAGVSQSPRYKVTKRGQDVTLRCDPISSHATLYWYQQALGQGPEFLTYFNYEAQPDKSGLPSDRFSAERPEGSISTLTIQRTEQRDSAMYRCASSLTYQETQYFGPGTRLLVL.

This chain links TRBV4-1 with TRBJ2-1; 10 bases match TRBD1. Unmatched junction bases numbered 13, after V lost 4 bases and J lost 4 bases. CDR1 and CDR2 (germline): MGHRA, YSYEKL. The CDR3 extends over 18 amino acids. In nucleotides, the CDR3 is TGCGCCAGCAGCCCGACAGGGGGCGAAGGCAGGATATACAATGAGCAGTTCTTC. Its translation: CASSPTGGEGRIYNEQFF.

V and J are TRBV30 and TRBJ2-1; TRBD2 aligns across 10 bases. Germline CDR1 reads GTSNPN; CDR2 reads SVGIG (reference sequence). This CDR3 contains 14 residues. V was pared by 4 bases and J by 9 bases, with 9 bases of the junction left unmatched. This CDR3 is CAWKASGRGGEQFF. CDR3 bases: TGTGCCTGGAAGGCTAGCGGGAGAGGTGGTGAGCAGTTCTTC.

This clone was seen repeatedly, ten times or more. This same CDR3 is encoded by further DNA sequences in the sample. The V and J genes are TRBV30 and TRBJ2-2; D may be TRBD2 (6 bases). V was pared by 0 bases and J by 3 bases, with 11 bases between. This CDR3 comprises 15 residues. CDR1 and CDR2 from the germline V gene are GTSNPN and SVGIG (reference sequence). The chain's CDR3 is CAWSVREKDTGELFF. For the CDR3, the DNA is TGTGCCTGGAGTGTACGGGAGAAGGACACCGGGGAGCTGTTTTTT.

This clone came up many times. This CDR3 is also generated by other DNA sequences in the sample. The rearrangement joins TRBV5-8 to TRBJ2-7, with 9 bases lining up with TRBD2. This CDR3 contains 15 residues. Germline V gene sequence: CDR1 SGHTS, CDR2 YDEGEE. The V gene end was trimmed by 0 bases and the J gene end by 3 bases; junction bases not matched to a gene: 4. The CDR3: CASSLGLAGIYEQYF. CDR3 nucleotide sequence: TGTGCCAGCAGCTTGGGGCTAGCGGGAATCTACGAGCAGTACTTC.

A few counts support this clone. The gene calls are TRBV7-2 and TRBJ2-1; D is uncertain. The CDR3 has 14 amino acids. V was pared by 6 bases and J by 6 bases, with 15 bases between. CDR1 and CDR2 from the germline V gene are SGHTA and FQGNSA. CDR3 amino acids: CASRRNDPSNEQFF. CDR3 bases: TGTGCCAGCAGGCGGAATGACCCCTCCAATGAGCAGTTCTTC. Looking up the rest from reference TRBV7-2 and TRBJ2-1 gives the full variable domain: GAGVSQSPSNKVTEKGKDVELRCDPISGHTALYWYRQSLGQGLEFLIYFQGNSAPDKSGLPSDRFSAERTGGSVSTLTIQRTQQEDSAVYLCASRRNDPSNEQFFGPGTRLTVL.

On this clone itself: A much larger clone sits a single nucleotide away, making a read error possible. In DNA form, the CDR3 reads TGTGCCAGCAGCTTAAGAGGGGGCACTGAAGCTTTCTTT. It translates to CASSLRGGTEAFF. The rearrangement joins TRBV7-8 to TRBJ1-1, with a possible D match to TRBD1 (6 bases). The CDR3 has 13 residues. CDR1 and CDR2 (germline): SGHVS, FQNEAQ. V lost 2 bases and J 4 bases, leaving 8 bases between the germline ends.

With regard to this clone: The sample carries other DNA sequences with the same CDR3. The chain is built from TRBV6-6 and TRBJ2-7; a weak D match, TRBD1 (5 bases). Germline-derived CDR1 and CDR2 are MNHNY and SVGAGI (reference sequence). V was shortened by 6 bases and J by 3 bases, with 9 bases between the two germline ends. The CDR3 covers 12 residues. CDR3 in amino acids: CASSQTGYEQYF. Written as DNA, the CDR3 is TGTGCCAGCAGCCAAACAGGCTACGAGCAGTACTTC.